The 9 T cell receptor beta chains below come from one sample, sequenced in a study of T cells after posttransplantation cyclophosphamide. Libraries were prepared by immunoSEQ multiplex PCR; TCRdb keeps only in-frame clonotypes and omits some of them. Of around 16,000 clones in the sample, less than 90% are singletons; the top ten hold less than 5.5%. Sampled 1 year posttransplant, controls received myeloablative marrow transplants, methotrexate and a calcineurin inhibitor. Sequencing used PBMCs, obtained roughly 350 days after allogeneic stem cell transplant with calcineurin inhibitor and methotrexate. Receptors originate from a male patient between 18 and 35 years old who received an allogeneic stem cell transplant from a related donor, was CMV-positive, and had no GVHD. Some T cells may be provided by the graft donor.

This clone came up once. The rearrangement uses TRBV25-1 and TRBJ1-4; D is perhaps TRBD1 (5 bases). CDR1 and CDR2 (germline): MGHDK, SYGVNS. Trimming stripped 2 bases from V and 8 bases from J, with 12 bases between. The CDR3 contains 14 residues. For the CDR3, the DNA is TGTGCCAGCAGTGAAGGGCCGGAGGGGGAAAAACTGTTTTTT. Its translation: CASSEGPEGEKLFF.

The chain links TRBV9 to TRBJ2-2; TRBD2 is a possible D gene (6 bases). This CDR3 comprises 15 residues. V was pared by 1 base and J by 6 bases, with 13 bases between. Germline V gene lookup returns CDR1 SGDLS and CDR2 YYNGEE. CDR3 loop: CASSVRTTRPGELFF. The CDR3 DNA sequence: TGTGCCAGCAGCGTAAGGACTACGCGCCCCGGGGAGCTGTTTTTT.

This rearrangement joins TRBV28 to TRBJ2-7; tentative D call: TRBD2 (6 bases). This CDR3 spans 16 amino acids. Per the germline V gene, CDR1 is MDHEN and CDR2 is SYDVKM. The V end lost 5 bases, the J end lost 7 bases, and 24 bases lay between the germline ends. This chain's CDR3 is CASSPFKRLESGEQYF. In DNA form, the CDR3 reads TGTGCCAGCAGTCCATTCAAGAGACTAGAGTCGGGTGAGCAGTACTTC.

The rearrangement uses TRBV10-2 and TRBJ2-3; weak D call: TRBD2 (6 bases). Between the trimmed V and J ends, which lost 5 bases and 0 bases, there was a span of 12 bases. Germline lookup yields CDR1 WSHSY and CDR2 SAAADI. This CDR3 region has 15 residues. The CDR3 DNA reads as TGCGCCAGCAGTAACCCGGCGGGGAGCACAGATACGCAGTATTTT. Translation: CASSNPAGSTDTQYF.

This clone was seen just once. V is TRBV15 and J is TRBJ1-2, with D tentatively TRBD1 (6 bases). Germline lookup yields CDR1 LNHNV and CDR2 YYDKDF (reference sequence). The V and J ends lost 3 bases and 1 base respectively, with 6 bases between them. This CDR3 comprises 13 residues. In DNA form, the CDR3 reads TGTGCCACCAGCAGGGACAGTAACTATGGCTACACCTTC. Residues: CATSRDSNYGYTF.

This clone was seen a single time. J is TRBJ1-3 and V is TRBV28; the D is unclear. Trimming pared 3 bases from V and 4 bases from J, leaving 10 bases between. Germline V gene sequence: CDR1 MDHEN, CDR2 SYDVKM. The CDR3 covers 14 residues. The CDR3 loop reads CASSFGGLGNTIYF. The CDR3 DNA reads as TGTGCCAGCAGTTTTGGAGGGCTAGGAAACACCATATATTTT.

The CDR3 DNA is TGTGCCAGCAGCTTAGACAGGGTTGGTAACACTGAAGCTTTCTTT. Residues: CASSLDRVGNTEAFF. The chain has TRBV7-9 and TRBJ1-1; possibly TRBD1 for D (6 bases). V dropped 1 base and J dropped 2 bases, with 11 bases sitting between them. Germline V gene lookup returns CDR1 SEHNR and CDR2 FQNEAQ (reference sequence). This CDR3 is built from 15 residues.

The chain carries TRBV5-4 and TRBJ1-2; TRBD1 might be the D (6 bases). Germline CDR1 SGHNT, CDR2 YYREEE (reference sequence). V lost 0 bases and J 2 bases, leaving 11 bases between the germline ends. The CDR3 extends over 15 amino acids. In DNA, the CDR3 is TGTGCCAGCAGCTTGGACCAGGGGCTAAACTATGGCTACACCTTC. Amino acid sequence: CASSLDQGLNYGYTF.

This sequence joins TRBV5-1 and TRBJ2-2; D is unclear. V shed 4 bases and J shed 3 bases, with 10 bases lying between them. The CDR3 spans 14 residues. Germline CDR1 SGHRS, CDR2 YFSETQ. CDR3 sequence: CASSLRGDTGELFF. Written as DNA, the CDR3 is TGCGCCAGCAGCCTCCGCGGCGACACCGGGGAGCTGTTTTTT.